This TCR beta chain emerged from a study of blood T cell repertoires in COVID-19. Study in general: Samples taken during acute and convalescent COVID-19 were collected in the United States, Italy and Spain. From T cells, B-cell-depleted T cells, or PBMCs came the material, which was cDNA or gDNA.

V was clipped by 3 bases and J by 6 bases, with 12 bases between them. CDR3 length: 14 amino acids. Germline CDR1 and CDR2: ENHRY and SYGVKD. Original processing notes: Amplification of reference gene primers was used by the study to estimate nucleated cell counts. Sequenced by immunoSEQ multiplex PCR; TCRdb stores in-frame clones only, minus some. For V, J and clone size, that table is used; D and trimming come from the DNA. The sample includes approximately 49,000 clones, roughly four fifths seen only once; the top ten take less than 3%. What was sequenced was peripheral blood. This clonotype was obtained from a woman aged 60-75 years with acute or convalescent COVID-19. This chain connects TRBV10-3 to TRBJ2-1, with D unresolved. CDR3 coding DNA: TGTGCCATCAGTGATCCTAACCTCTCCAATGAGCAGTTCTTC. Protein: CAISDPNLSNEQFF.